This T cell receptor (beta chain) was identified in a study of patients and donors after allogeneic stem cell transplantation. This clonotype is medium-sized within its sample. The CDR3 runs 16 residues. The germline V gene has CDR1 MNHEY and CDR2 SVGEGT. V dropped 6 bases and J dropped 3 bases, with 19 bases sitting between them. TCRdb re-called the RT-PCR reads with MiXCR, one entry per CDR3 protein. The table records 1,000 to 1,500 distinct CDR3 sequences, roughly 6% of them present only once. The TCR originated in a human donor who was either an allogeneic HSCT recipient or a stem cell or donor lymphocyte infusion donor (not recorded which). It is not recorded whose cells these are; they may come from a transplant donor. The rearrangement uses TRBV6-2 or TRBV6-3 and TRBJ2-3; weak D call: TRBD1 (6 bases). The sequencing sample was made of blood, either unsorted or a sorted T cell fraction (not recorded which). CDR3 loop: CASRLQRTGITDTQYF. The CDR3, as DNA: TGTGCCAGCAGACTCCAGCGCACAGGGATTACAGATACGCAGTATTTT.